This record concerns one T cell receptor beta chain sequence. The antigen is undetermined. This sample is drawn from a study of shared clonotypes between healthy human individuals. Study background: Researchers drew samples from a couple of women and a few men aged 18 to 49.

DNA at 150 to 250 ng, 25,000 to 35,000 T cell genomes, went into sorted-subset replicate PCRs. Assay: immunoSEQ multiplex PCR; the TCRdb copy retains only in-frame clones and omits some. This table has fewer than 400,000 clones, under 80% appearing once. Study-level points and caveats: Sampling covered blood only; tissue repertoires likely differ. Non-shared clonotypes showed lower generation probabilities than clonotypes common to all four donors.

The germline gives CDR1 SGHRS, CDR2 YFSETQ. The CDR3 spans 14 residues. Trimming took off 1 base at V and 1 base at J, with 8 bases between the two ends. The chain combines TRBV5-1 with TRBJ1-1; D is unclear. The sequence was collected from a man aged 25-40 years in good health. The sample comprised memory CD4+ T cells sorted from blood. Subset noted: CD45RA-negative fraction. The CDR3 DNA follows: TGCGCCAGCAGCTTGCCAGGACCGAACACTGAAGCTTTCTTT. Protein product: CASSLPGPNTEAFF.